A selection of T cell receptor beta chains follows, all from one sample in a study of read filtering for tumor transcriptome and immune sequencing. One entry per CDR3 protein, called by TCRdb with MiXCR from the reads. The table includes 100,000 to 150,000 distinct CDR3 sequences, approximately 12% detected once. Sequencing was carried out using a population of CD138-negative cells sorted from bone marrow. Every receptor here comes from a donor at least 40 years old with multiple myeloma. CDR3s include the opening cysteine and the closing phenylalanine or tryptophan. A D gene is named only where the DNA matches it firmly. Rows may omit the clone size; those that give it use once, few, many or a size class.

d_call clone_size j_call v_call cdr3_aa cdr3_nt
TRBD1 many TRBJ2-3 TRBV2 CASRQTGTGSDTQYF TGTGCCAGCAGGCAAACCGGGACAGGGTCAGATACGCAGTATTTT
- many TRBJ1-1 TRBV5-1 CASSPRGNTEAFF TGCGCCAGCAGCCCCAGGGGTAACACTGAAGCTTTCTTT
TRBD2 few TRBJ2-1 TRBV12-3/TRBV12-4 CASSQTRASGIDEQFF TGTGCCAGCAGCCAGACCCGGGCTAGCGGGATAGATGAGCAGTTCTTC
- many TRBJ2-1 TRBV2 CASSEEGLSSYNEQFF TGTGCCAGCAGCGAGGAAGGACTGAGCTCCTACAATGAGCAGTTCTTC
- many TRBJ2-3 TRBV28 CASMSARDTQYF TGTGCCAGCATGAGTGCCCGGGATACGCAGTATTTT
- many TRBJ1-5 TRBV19 CASSIRQVPSNQPQHF TGTGCCAGTAGTATCCGACAGGTTCCTAGCAATCAGCCCCAGCATTTT
- - TRBJ1-1 TRBV7-6 CASSLSPGSTEAFF TGTGCCAGCAGCTTATCTCCGGGCTCCACTGAAGCTTTCTTT
- many TRBJ2-1 TRBV12-3/TRBV12-4 CASTQEGTGEQFF TGTGCCAGCACTCAGGAGGGGACTGGTGAGCAGTTCTTC
- many TRBJ1-6 TRBV20-1 CSAQQENLSSYNSPLHF TGCAGTGCTCAGCAGGAGAACCTTAGCTCCTATAATTCACCCCTCCACTTT
TRBD1 - TRBJ1-1 TRBV5-1 CANSSTRTGEFDTEAFF TGCGCCAACAGCTCGACACGGACAGGGGAGTTCGACACTGAAGCTTTCTTT
TRBD2 many TRBJ2-7 TRBV20-1 CSLIAGTSGVYEQYF TGCAGTCTAATAGCCGGGACTAGCGGGGTTTACGAGCAGTACTTC
- once TRBJ1-3 TRBV4-1 CASSQEGYRDSGNTIYF TGCGCCAGCAGCCAAGAAGGCTACAGGGACTCTGGAAACACCATATATTTT
TRBD1 many TRBJ1-5 TRBV9 CASSVGQGALQPQHF TGTGCCAGCAGCGTAGGACAGGGGGCTCTTCAGCCCCAGCATTTT
TRBD2 many TRBJ2-1 TRBV20-1 CSASWGGVRYNEQFF TGCAGTGCCTCGTGGGGGGGAGTAAGGTACAATGAGCAGTTCTTC
TRBD1 many TRBJ2-2 TRBV6-2/TRBV6-3 CASSYSLGQADTGELFF TGTGCCAGCAGTTACTCGTTGGGACAGGCGGACACCGGGGAGCTGTTTTTT
- many TRBJ1-2 TRBV28 CASRQMGPNYGYTF TGTGCCAGCAGGCAGATGGGGCCTAACTATGGCTACACCTTC
- many TRBJ1-1 TRBV30 CAWRAMMNTEAFF TGTGCCTGGAGAGCTATGATGAACACTGAAGCTTTCTTT
- many TRBJ2-3 TRBV7-9 CASSLASTSTDTQYF TGTGCCAGCAGCCTAGCGAGTACGAGCACAGATACGCAGTATTTT
TRBD1 many TRBJ1-4 TRBV7-9 CASSFDRVLVF TGTGCCAGCAGTTTCGACAGGGTTTTGGTTTTT
TRBD1 medium-sized TRBJ1-4 TRBV29-1 CSVVDRDPEKLFF TGCAGCGTTGTCGACAGGGATCCTGAAAAACTGTTTTTT
TRBD2 few TRBJ2-7 TRBV19 CASSLLLAGVYEQYF TGTGCCAGTAGTCTTCTCCTAGCGGGAGTCTACGAGCAGTACTTC
TRBD1 many TRBJ1-1 TRBV14 CASSQEWLGAPGQGHTEAFF TGTGCCAGCAGCCAAGAGTGGCTCGGGGCCCCGGGACAGGGTCACACTGAAGCTTTCTTT
- few TRBJ1-2 TRBV20-1 CRAPKTDYGYTF TGCAGAGCTCCAAAAACTGACTATGGCTACACCTTC
- many TRBJ2-7 TRBV5-1 CASSPLRQGYEQYF TGCGCCAGCAGCCCTCTCCGGCAGGGGTACGAGCAGTACTTC
- many TRBJ2-1 TRBV3-1 CASSQDGLGEQFF TGTGCCAGCAGCCAGGATGGCTTAGGGGAGCAGTTCTTC
- many TRBJ2-1 TRBV6-4 CASSVGYSNEQFF TGTGCCAGCAGTGTCGGGTACTCCAATGAGCAGTTCTTC
- many TRBJ1-5 TRBV10-2 CASRPDRYQPQHF TGCGCCAGCAGACCCGACAGATATCAGCCCCAGCATTTT
- many TRBJ2-3 TRBV29-1 CSVGRLQSTDTQYF TGCAGCGTTGGGAGGCTCCAAAGCACAGATACGCAGTATTTT
- - TRBJ2-1 TRBV7-9 CDISSLCGNSYNEQFF TGTGACATCAGCTCACTTTGCGGGAACTCCTACAATGAGCAGTTCTTC